Following are 13 T cell receptor beta chains from one sample sequenced in a study of blood T cell repertoires in COVID-19. Sequencing was performed with immunoSEQ multiplex PCR; in TCRdb, only in-frame clones are kept and a portion is missing. Here the sample spans around 120,000 clones, 85% to 90% being singletons. The specimen was peripheral blood. The receptors here all came from a woman between 65 and 79 years old with acute or convalescent COVID-19.

The chain uses TRBV4-1 and TRBJ2-5; the D gene is possibly TRBD2 (7 bases). Trimming shortened V by 1 base and J by 7 bases, and 31 bases separated the two germline ends. From germline, CDR1 is MGHRA and CDR2 YSYEKL. The CDR3 consists of 20 residues. CDR3 region: CASSQVSSRGADFPTRTQYF. CDR3 in DNA: TGCGCCAGCAGCCAAGTCTCCTCTCGGGGGGCGGATTTTCCCACACGGACCCAGTACTTC.

V is TRBV12-3 or TRBV12-4 and J is TRBJ1-1; a possible D gene is TRBD1 (5 bases). V lost 4 bases, J lost 11 bases, and 11 bases lay in between. The CDR3 length is 11 residues. This chain's CDR3 is CASSSSGWAFF. The CDR3 DNA follows: TGTGCCAGCAGTTCGTCAGGGTGGGCTTTCTTT.

The chain links TRBV28 to TRBJ2-3; D may be TRBD1 (7 bases). Trimming cost V 6 bases and J 1 base, with 20 bases left between them. Germline V lookup: CDR1 MDHEN, CDR2 SYDVKM. The CDR3 contains 17 residues. The CDR3 reads CASRLGGGWRGTDTQYF. The CDR3 coding sequence is TGTGCCAGCAGGCTCGGAGGGGGCTGGAGGGGCACAGATACGCAGTATTTT.

This clone was seen a few times. The V gene is TRBV19, the J gene TRBJ2-7; D remains ambiguous. V dropped 3 bases and J dropped 2 bases, with 8 bases sitting between them. This CDR3 spans 13 amino acids. In germline, CDR1 is LNHDA, CDR2 SQIVND (reference sequence). DNA of the CDR3: TGTGCCAGTAGTATTTCGGTGACCTACGAGCAGTACTTC. Residues: CASSISVTYEQYF.

The gene calls are TRBV28 and TRBJ1-5; the D gene is possibly TRBD1 (6 bases). The CDR3 length is 17 residues. V shed 6 bases and J shed 4 bases, with 22 bases lying between them. Germline V gene sequence: CDR1 MDHEN, CDR2 SYDVKM. The CDR3 DNA sequence: TGTGCCAGCAGCCCCGGACAAGGGGGAGCTGGTAATCAGCCCCAGCATTTT. It codes for CASSPGQGGAGNQPQHF.

The chain recombines TRBV2 with TRBJ1-4; D is unclear. V was shortened by 6 bases and J by 5 bases, with 10 bases between the two germline ends. Germline V lookup: CDR1 SNHLY, CDR2 FYNNEI. This CDR3 is 13 amino acids long. CDR3: CASRTLENEKLFF. The CDR3 coding sequence is TGTGCCAGCAGAACACTAGAGAATGAAAAACTGTTTTTT.

V gene TRBV7-9 combines with J gene TRBJ2-1; D perhaps matches TRBD1 (6 bases). Germline V gives CDR1 SEHNR, CDR2 FQNEAQ (reference sequence). This CDR3 has 15 residues. V was trimmed by 6 bases and J by 0 bases, leaving 12 bases between them. The CDR3 nucleotides read TGTGCCAGCAGTCGAGGGGGTGGCTCCTACAATGAGCAGTTCTTC. Translation gives CASSRGGGSYNEQFF.

The gene calls are TRBV3-1 (or the pseudogene TRBV3-2) and TRBJ2-3, with TRBD2 matching 7 bases. J was trimmed by 2 bases and V by 2 bases; bases with no gene match: 4. Germline CDR1 and CDR2: LGHDT and YNNKEL (reference sequence). CDR3 size: 15 residues. The chain's CDR3 is CASSQWLAVTDTQYF. The CDR3 DNA is TGTGCCAGCAGCCAATGGCTAGCGGTCACAGATACGCAGTATTTT.

The chain joins TRBV6-5 to TRBJ1-2, with a weak D call TRBD1 (5 bases). The V end was cut by 0 bases, the J end by 4 bases, with 12 bases between. The CDR3 totals 15 residues. CDR1 MNHEY and CDR2 SVGAGI come from the germline V gene. The CDR3 DNA sequence: TGTGCCAGCAGTTACTCTGGCGGTCAGGGCTATGGCTACACCTTC. Its translation: CASSYSGGQGYGYTF.

The table lists this clone with a count of one. The gene calls are TRBV29-1 and TRBJ1-2; 9 nucleotides agree with TRBD1. The CDR3 extends over 14 amino acids. The ends lost 3 bases at V and 7 bases at J; junction bases unmatched: 9. Per the germline V gene, CDR1 is SQVTM and CDR2 is ANQGSEA. The CDR3, as DNA: TGCAGCGTTGATGGGACAGGGTGGCTGGTTGGCTACACCTTC. Its translation: CSVDGTGWLVGYTF.

This clone was seen more than once but under ten times. The chain carries TRBV4-1 and TRBJ2-7; 7 bases fit TRBD2. After removal of 3 bases from V and 7 bases from J, the junction contained 12 bases not matched to a gene. The germline V gene encodes CDR1 MGHRA and CDR2 YSYEKL. This CDR3 region has 15 residues. CDR3 sequence reads: CASSQYGGRQSEQYF. In DNA form, the CDR3 reads TGCGCCAGCAGCCAGTACGGGGGGAGGCAGAGTGAGCAGTACTTC.

V gene TRBV30 combines with J gene TRBJ2-2; 7 bases align to TRBD1. The CDR3 loop spans 13 amino acids. Germline V gives CDR1 GTSNPN, CDR2 SVGIG (reference sequence). V trimming: 4 bases; J trimming: 6 bases; junction bases outside the gene matches: 5. DNA of the CDR3: TGTGCCTGGATTCAGGGGGTCCCCGGGGAGCTGTTTTTT. Amino acids: CAWIQGVPGELFF.

The chain links TRBV9 to TRBJ1-1; 7 nucleotides agree with TRBD1. CDR1 SGDLS and CDR2 YYNGEE come from the germline V gene. The CDR3 spans 14 residues. The junction had 4 bases not matched to a gene; V was cut back by 0 bases and J by 5 bases. CDR3 coding DNA: TGTGCCAGCAGCGTAGACGGGACAGCGACTGAAGCTTTCTTT. It is translated as CASSVDGTATEAFF.